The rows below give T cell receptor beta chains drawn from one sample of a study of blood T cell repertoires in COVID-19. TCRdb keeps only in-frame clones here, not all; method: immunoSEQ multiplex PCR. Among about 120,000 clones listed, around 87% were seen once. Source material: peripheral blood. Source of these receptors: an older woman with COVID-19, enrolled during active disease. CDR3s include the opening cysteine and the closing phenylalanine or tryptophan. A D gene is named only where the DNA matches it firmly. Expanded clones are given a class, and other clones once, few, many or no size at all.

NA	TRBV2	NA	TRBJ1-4	TGTGCCAGCAGTGATACCAGGCATAATGAAAAACTGTTTTTT	CASSDTRHNEKLFF
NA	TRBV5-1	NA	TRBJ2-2	TGCGCCAGCAGCTCGGAGGGGGGGTGGAACACCGGGGAGCTGTTTTTT	CASSSEGGWNTGELFF
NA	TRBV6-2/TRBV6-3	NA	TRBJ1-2	TGTGCCAGCAGTTGGTCGGGGGCTAACTATGGCTACACCTTC	CASSWSGANYGYTF
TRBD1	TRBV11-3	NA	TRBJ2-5	TGTGCCAGCAGCCGGACAGGGGCCACGGGAACCCAGTACTTC	CASSRTGATGTQYF
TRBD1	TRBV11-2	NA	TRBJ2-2	TGTGCCAGCAGCTGGGGGACAGGGTTTGGCGGGGAGCTGTTTTTT	CASSWGTGFGGELFF
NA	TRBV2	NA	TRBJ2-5	TGTGCCAGCAGTAAGGGACTTCCAGGCCAAGAGACCCAGTACTTC	CASSKGLPGQETQYF
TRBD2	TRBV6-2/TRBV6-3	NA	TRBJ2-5	TGTGCCAGCGGCCGGGGACTAGCGGGGTGGGAGACCCAGTACTTC	CASGRGLAGWETQYF
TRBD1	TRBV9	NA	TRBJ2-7	TGTGCCAGCAGCGTAGCTGGATTGGGACCGACAGGGCAGGCGTTGGAGCAGTACTTC	CASSVAGLGPTGQALEQYF
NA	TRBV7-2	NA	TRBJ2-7	TGTGCCAGCAGCGCACTAATGTCCCCCTTACTATTC	CASSALMSPLLF
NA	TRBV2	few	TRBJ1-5	TGTGCCAGCAGTGAAGGTGCGGGGAATCAGCCCCAGCATTTT	CASSEGAGNQPQHF